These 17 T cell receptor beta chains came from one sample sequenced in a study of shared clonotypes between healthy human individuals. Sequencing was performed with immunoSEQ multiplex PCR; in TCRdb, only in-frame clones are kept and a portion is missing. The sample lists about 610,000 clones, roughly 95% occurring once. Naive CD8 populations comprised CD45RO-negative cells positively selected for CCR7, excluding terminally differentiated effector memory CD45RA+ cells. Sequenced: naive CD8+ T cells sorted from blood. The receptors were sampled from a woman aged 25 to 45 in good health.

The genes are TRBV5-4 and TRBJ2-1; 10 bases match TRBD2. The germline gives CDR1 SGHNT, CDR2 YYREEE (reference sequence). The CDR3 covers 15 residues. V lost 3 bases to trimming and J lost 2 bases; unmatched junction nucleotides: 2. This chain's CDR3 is CASSSSGSPYNEQFF. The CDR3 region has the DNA TGTGCCAGCAGCTCTAGCGGGAGCCCCTACAATGAGCAGTTCTTC. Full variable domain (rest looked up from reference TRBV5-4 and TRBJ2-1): ETGVTQSPTHLIKTRGQQVTLRCSSQSGHNTVSWYQQALGQGPQFIFQYYREEENGRGNFPPRFSGLQFPNYSSELNVNALELDDSALYLCASSSSGSPYNEQFFGPGTRLTVL.

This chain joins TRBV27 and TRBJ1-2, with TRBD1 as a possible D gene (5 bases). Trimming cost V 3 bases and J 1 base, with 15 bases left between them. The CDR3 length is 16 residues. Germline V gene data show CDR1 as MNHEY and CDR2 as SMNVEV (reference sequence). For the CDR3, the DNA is TGTGCCAGCAGTTTCTTTGGGGCAGTGGATAACTATGGCTACACCTTC. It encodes CASSFFGAVDNYGYTF.

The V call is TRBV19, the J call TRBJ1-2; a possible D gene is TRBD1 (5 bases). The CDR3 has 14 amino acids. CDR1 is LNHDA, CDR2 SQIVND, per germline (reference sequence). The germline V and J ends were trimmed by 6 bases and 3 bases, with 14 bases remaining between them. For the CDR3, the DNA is TGTGCCAGTAGCCCCGGAGTGGGGGACTATGGCTACACCTTC. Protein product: CASSPGVGDYGYTF. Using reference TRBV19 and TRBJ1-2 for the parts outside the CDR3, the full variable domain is DGGITQSPKYLFRKEGQNVTLSCEQNLNHDAMYWYRQDPGQGLRLIYYSQIVNDFQKGDIAEGYSVSREKKESFPLTVTSAQKNPTAFYLCASSPGVGDYGYTFGSGTRLTVV.

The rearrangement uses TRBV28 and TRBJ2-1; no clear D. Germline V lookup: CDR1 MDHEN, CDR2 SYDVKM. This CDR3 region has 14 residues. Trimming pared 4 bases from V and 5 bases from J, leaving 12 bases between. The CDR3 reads CASSSRPSNNEQFF. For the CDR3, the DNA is TGTGCCAGCAGTTCCCGACCGAGCAACAATGAGCAGTTCTTC.

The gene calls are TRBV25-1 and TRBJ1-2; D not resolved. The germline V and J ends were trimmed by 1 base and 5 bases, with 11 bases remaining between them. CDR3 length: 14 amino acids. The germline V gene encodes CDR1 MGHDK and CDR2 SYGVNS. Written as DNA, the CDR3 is TGTGCCAGCAGTGAATTGTCAGGTGGATATGGCTACACCTTC. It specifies CASSELSGGYGYTF.

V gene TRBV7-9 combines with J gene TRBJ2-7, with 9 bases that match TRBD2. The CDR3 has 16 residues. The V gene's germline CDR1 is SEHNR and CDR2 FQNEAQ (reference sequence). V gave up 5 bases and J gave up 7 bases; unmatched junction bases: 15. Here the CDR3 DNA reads TGTGCCAGCAGCCCTGGGCCTCCCGCGGGAGGGTCTGAGCAGTACTTC. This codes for CASSPGPPAGGSEQYF.

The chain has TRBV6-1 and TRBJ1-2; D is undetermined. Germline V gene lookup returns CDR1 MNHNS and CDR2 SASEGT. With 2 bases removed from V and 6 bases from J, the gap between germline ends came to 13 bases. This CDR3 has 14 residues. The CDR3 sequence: CASSEPDSGHGYTF. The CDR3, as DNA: TGTGCCAGCAGTGAACCTGATTCAGGACATGGCTACACCTTC.

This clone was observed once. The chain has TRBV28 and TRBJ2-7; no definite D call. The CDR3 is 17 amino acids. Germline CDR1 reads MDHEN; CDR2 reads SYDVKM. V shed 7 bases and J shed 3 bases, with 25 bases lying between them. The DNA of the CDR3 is TGTGCCAGCACCCTCCTGTCCACACCGGCCGGAATCTACGAGCAGTACTTC. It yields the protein CASTLLSTPAGIYEQYF.

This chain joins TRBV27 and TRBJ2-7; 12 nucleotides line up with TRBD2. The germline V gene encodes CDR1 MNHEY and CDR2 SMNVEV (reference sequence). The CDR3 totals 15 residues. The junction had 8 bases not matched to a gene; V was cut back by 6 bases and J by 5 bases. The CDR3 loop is CASSGLAGFKNEQYF. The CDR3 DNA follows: TGTGCCAGCAGCGGACTAGCGGGATTCAAGAACGAGCAGTACTTC.

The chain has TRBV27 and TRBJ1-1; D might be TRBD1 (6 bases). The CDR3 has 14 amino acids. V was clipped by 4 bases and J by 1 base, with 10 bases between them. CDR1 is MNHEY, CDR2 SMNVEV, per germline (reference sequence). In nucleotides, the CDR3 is TGTGCCAGCAGTTGGGGGCAACGGAACACTGAAGCTTTCTTT. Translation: CASSWGQRNTEAFF.

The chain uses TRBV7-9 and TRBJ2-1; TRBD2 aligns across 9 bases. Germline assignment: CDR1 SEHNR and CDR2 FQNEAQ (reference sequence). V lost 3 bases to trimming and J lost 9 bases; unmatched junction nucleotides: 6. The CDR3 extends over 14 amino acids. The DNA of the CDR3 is TGTGCCAGCAGCTTTAGCGGGAGCGGGGTTGAGCAGTTCTTC. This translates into CASSFSGSGVEQFF.

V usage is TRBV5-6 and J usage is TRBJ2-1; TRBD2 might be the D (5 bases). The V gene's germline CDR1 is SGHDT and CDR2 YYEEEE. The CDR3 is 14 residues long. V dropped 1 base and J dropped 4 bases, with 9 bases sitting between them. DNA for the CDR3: TGTGCCAGCAGCTTGCAGGACTCATACAATGAGCAGTTCTTC. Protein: CASSLQDSYNEQFF.

DNA for the CDR3: TGTGCCAGCAGTTATATTCTGGGGGATGGCTACACCTTC. Encoded protein: CASSYILGDGYTF. This chain uses TRBV6-5 with TRBJ1-2, with a weak D call TRBD1 (5 bases). The CDR3 has 13 residues. Trimming took off 3 bases at V and 6 bases at J, with 11 bases between the two ends. Germline CDR1 is MNHEY and CDR2 is SVGAGI.

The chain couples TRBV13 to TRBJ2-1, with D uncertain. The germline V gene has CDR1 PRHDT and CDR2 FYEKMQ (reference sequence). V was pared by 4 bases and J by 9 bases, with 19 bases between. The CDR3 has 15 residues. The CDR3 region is CASSSQLTSTREQFF. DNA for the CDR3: TGTGCCAGCAGCTCCCAGTTGACCTCGACCCGTGAGCAGTTCTTC.

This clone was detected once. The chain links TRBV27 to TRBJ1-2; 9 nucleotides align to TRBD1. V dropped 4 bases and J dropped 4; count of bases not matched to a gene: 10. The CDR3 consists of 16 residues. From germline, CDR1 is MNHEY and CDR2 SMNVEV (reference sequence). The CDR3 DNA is TGTGCCAGCAGTTCCTTCGGACAGGGGTTAGCCTATGGCTACACCTTC. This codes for CASSSFGQGLAYGYTF.

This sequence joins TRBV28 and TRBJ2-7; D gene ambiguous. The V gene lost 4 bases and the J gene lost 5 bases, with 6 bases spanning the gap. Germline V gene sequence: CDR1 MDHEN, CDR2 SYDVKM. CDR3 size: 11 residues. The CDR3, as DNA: TGTGCCAGCAGTTCGATTCACGAGCAGTACTTC. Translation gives CASSSIHEQYF.

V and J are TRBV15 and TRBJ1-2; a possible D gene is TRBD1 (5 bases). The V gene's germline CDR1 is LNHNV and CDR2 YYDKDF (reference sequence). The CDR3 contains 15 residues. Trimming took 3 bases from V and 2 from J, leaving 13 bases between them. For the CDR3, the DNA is TGTGCCACCAGCAGCTGGGACGGCCCGAACTATGGCTACACCTTC. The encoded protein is CATSSWDGPNYGYTF. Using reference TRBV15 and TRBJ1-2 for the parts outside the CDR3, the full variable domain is DAMVIQNPRYQVTQFGKPVTLSCSQTLNHNVMYWYQQKSSQAPKLLFHYYDKDFNNEADTPDNFQSRRPNTSFCFLDIRSPGLGDTAMYLCATSSWDGPNYGYTFGSGTRLTVV.